This TCR beta chain appears in the sequencing data of a study of blood T cells in healthy people across ages. The authors extracted at least 5.5 micrograms of total RNA per sample. Comment on this clonotype: The antigen is undetermined.

CDR1 and CDR2 (germline): DFQATT, SNEGSKA (reference sequence). The CDR3 loop spans 14 amino acids. Losses at the gene ends were 6 bases for V and 3 bases for J; bases not matched to a gene: 2. Whole-study results and caveats: Significant beta diversity loss was already apparent by age approximately 37, declining roughly linearly.

For the second PCR, which ran for about 7 to 11 cycles, a sample-barcoded 5' primer and a J-beta primer mix were used. TCRdb called the 5' RACE reads again in MiXCR, with one record for every CDR3 protein. The data show more than 650,000 distinct CDR3 sequences, roughly 50% seen once. Sequenced material: blood. This TCR was sampled from a man aged 80 or over in good health. The chain couples TRBV20-1 to TRBJ2-3, with 14 bases matching TRBD2. CDR3 in DNA: TGCAGTGCAGGACTAGCGGGAGGAACAGATACGCAGTATTTT. Translated, it gives CSAGLAGGTDTQYF.